The next 20 T cell receptor beta chains were all read from a single sample in a study of blood T cell repertoires in COVID-19. The data were produced by immunoSEQ multiplex PCR, yet TCRdb's version contains in-frame clones alone and is incomplete. There are 200,000 to 250,000 clones in the sample; approximately 80% occur only once, and 6% to 7.5% lies in the top ten. The sequencing input was PBMCs or T cells enriched from blood (not recorded which). All receptors derive from a woman aged 40 to 50 with acute COVID-19.

The chain is built from TRBV5-1 and TRBJ1-6; D gene unclear. The CDR3 loop spans 15 amino acids. The V end was cut by 3 bases, the J end by 1 base, with 8 bases between. Germline CDR1 is SGHRS and CDR2 is YFSETQ. The CDR3 nucleotides are TGCGCCAGCAGCTCAGAGGTTTCCTATAATTCACCCCTCCACTTT. It codes for CASSSEVSYNSPLHF.

The CDR3 bases are TGTGCCAGCAGTTACTCGTTTCGGGGGGAGAGTGCTGGCTACACCTTC. It yields the protein CASSYSFRGESAGYTF. This sequence joins TRBV6-5 and TRBJ1-2; tentatively, D is TRBD1 (5 bases). V was cut by 0 bases and J by 7 bases, with 18 bases left in between. The CDR3 consists of 16 residues. Germline CDR1 is MNHEY and CDR2 is SVGAGI.

For this clone: Within the sample, other DNA sequences also encode this same CDR3. The gene calls are TRBV18 and TRBJ2-2; 12 positions match TRBD1. From germline, CDR1 is KGHSH and CDR2 LQKENI. Unmatched junction bases numbered 2, after V lost 2 bases and J lost 7 bases. This CDR3 has 15 amino acids. CDR3 sequence (DNA): TGTGCCAGCTCACCAGGGACAGGGGGCTACGGGGAGCTGTTTTTT. Translated: CASSPGTGGYGELFF. The full variable domain, its missing parts supplied by reference TRBV18 and TRBJ2-2, is NAGVMQNPRHLVRRRGQEARLRCSPMKGHSHVYWYRQLPEEGLKFMVYLQKENIIDESGMPKERFSAEFPKEGPSILRIQQVVRGDSAAYFCASSPGTGGYGELFFGEGSRLTVL.

Written as DNA, the CDR3 is TGTGCCAGCAGGGGTCGGGACAGGGGCTACGAGCAGTACTTC. It encodes CASRGRDRGYEQYF. The V gene is TRBV6-5, the J gene TRBJ2-7; 10 bases fit TRBD1. J gave up 3 bases and V 6 bases, and 5 bases lay outside the gene matches. Germline V CDR1 and CDR2: MNHEY, SVGAGI. The CDR3 consists of 14 residues.

The chain combines TRBV18 with TRBJ2-7; the D is unclear. The germline V and J ends were trimmed by 5 bases and 8 bases, with 13 bases remaining between them. From germline, CDR1 is KGHSH and CDR2 LQKENI. This CDR3 has 12 residues. CDR3: CASSSLELKQYF. The CDR3 nucleotides are TGTGCCAGCTCATCCTTAGAACTCAAGCAGTACTTC.

This clone was detected a few times. The gene calls are TRBV27 and TRBJ1-2; 9 nucleotides align to TRBD1. The trim removed 5 bases at V and 4 bases at J, leaving 8 bases unmatched. The CDR3 has 15 amino acids. Germline V lookup: CDR1 MNHEY, CDR2 SMNVEV (reference sequence). In DNA, the CDR3 is TGTGCCAGCAGTCCGGGGACAGGGAACATCTATGGCTACACCTTC. Amino acids: CASSPGTGNIYGYTF.

V and J are TRBV3-1 (or the pseudogene TRBV3-2) and TRBJ2-3; tentatively, D is TRBD2 (5 bases). Germline CDR1 LGHDT, CDR2 YNNKEL (reference sequence). V was clipped by 4 bases and J by 1 base, with 9 bases between them. The CDR3 has 14 residues. The CDR3 sequence: CASSLARGTDTQYF. In DNA form, the CDR3 reads TGTGCCAGCAGCCTAGCGAGGGGCACAGATACGCAGTATTTT.

The chain uses TRBV9 and TRBJ1-6; a possible D gene is TRBD1 (6 bases). The V and J ends lost 4 bases and 5 bases respectively, with 13 bases between them. Germline V gene data show CDR1 as SGDLS and CDR2 as YYNGEE. The CDR3 loop spans 15 amino acids. The CDR3 sequence: CASSIDGQNNSPLHF. For the CDR3, the DNA is TGTGCCAGCAGCATAGATGGACAGAATAATTCACCCCTCCACTTT.

The rearrangement uses TRBV28 and TRBJ2-5; TRBD2 matches 12 bases. The V gene end was trimmed by 5 bases and the J gene end by 5 bases; junction bases not matched to a gene: 6. The germline V gene has CDR1 MDHEN and CDR2 SYDVKM. The CDR3 contains 15 residues. CDR3 sequence: CASSETSGGHETQYF. The CDR3 nucleotides are TGTGCCAGCAGTGAGACTAGCGGGGGTCACGAGACCCAGTACTTC.

The V gene is TRBV19, the J gene TRBJ2-7; 8 bases fit TRBD1. After removal of 7 bases from V and 2 bases from J, the junction contained 10 bases not matched to a gene. The CDR3 spans 15 residues. Germline V gene lookup returns CDR1 LNHDA and CDR2 SQIVND (reference sequence). The CDR3 region has the DNA TGTGCCAGTACCCCCTCTATGGGACAGGCCTACGAGCAGTACTTC. Its protein product is CASTPSMGQAYEQYF.

V and J are TRBV6-4 and TRBJ2-1; 7 nucleotides align to TRBD1. Germline V lookup: CDR1 MRHNA, CDR2 SNTAGT. This CDR3 has 13 amino acids. With V trimmed by 5 bases and J by 9 bases, 7 bases remained unmatched. In nucleotides, the CDR3 is TGTGCCAGCAGTCCCGAGGGGGCGGTTGAGCAGTTCTTC. It encodes CASSPEGAVEQFF.

The V gene is TRBV28, the J gene TRBJ1-1, with D possibly being TRBD1 (6 bases). Trimming took 2 bases from V and 3 from J, leaving 13 bases between them. This CDR3 has 15 amino acids. The V gene's germline CDR1 is MDHEN and CDR2 SYDVKM. CDR3 protein: CASSLRGYKDTEAFF. The DNA of the CDR3 is TGTGCCAGCAGTTTAAGGGGGTATAAGGACACTGAAGCTTTCTTT.

V is TRBV25-1 and J is TRBJ2-2; TRBD1 aligns across 9 bases. The CDR3 has 16 amino acids. In germline, CDR1 is MGHDK, CDR2 SYGVNS. J gave up 3 bases and V 1 base, and 3 bases lay outside the gene matches. This chain's CDR3 is CASSEWDREDTGELFF. As DNA, the CDR3 is TGTGCCAGCAGTGAATGGGACAGGGAGGACACCGGGGAGCTGTTTTTT.

A few counts support this clone. The chain couples TRBV28 to TRBJ2-7; TRBD1 agrees at 7 bases. The V gene end was trimmed by 2 bases and the J gene end by 1 base; junction bases not matched to a gene: 5. The CDR3 sequence is 15 residues long. Germline loops: CDR1 MDHEN, CDR2 SYDVKM. CDR3 nucleotide sequence: TGTGCCAGCAGTTTAGAAGGGGGCGTATCCTACGAGCAGTACTTC. This codes for CASSLEGGVSYEQYF.

This clone was found once. The genes are TRBV6-1 and TRBJ2-7; a weak D match, TRBD1 (5 bases). The germline CDR1 and CDR2 sequences are MNHNS and SASEGT. With 0 bases removed from V and 3 bases from J, the gap between germline ends came to 15 bases. This CDR3 region has 16 residues. The CDR3, as DNA: TGTGCCAGCAGTGAAGCAACAGGCGGCCACCTCTACGAGCAGTACTTC. As protein: CASSEATGGHLYEQYF.

The chain uses TRBV5-1 and TRBJ2-7; TRBD2 aligns across 7 bases. Germline CDR1 reads SGHRS; CDR2 reads YFSETQ. This CDR3 has 14 amino acids. The junction had 9 bases not matched to a gene; V was cut back by 7 bases and J by 2 bases. CDR3 nucleotide sequence: TGCGCCAGCTCGGGCGGGAGCGGTACCTACGAGCAGTACTTC. Translated: CASSGGSGTYEQYF.

The chain joins TRBV2 to TRBJ2-3; 7 bases agree with TRBD2. CDR3 length equals 13 residues. The trim removed 4 bases at V and 6 bases at J, leaving 4 bases unmatched. Germline V gene sequence: CDR1 SNHLY, CDR2 FYNNEI. For the CDR3, the DNA is TGTGCCAGCAGTGTCGGGCGGGAGGATACGCAGTATTTT. It specifies CASSVGREDTQYF.

This clone was recorded only once. The rearrangement uses TRBV6-5 and TRBJ1-5; TRBD1 aligns across 11 bases. Germline V gene lookup returns CDR1 MNHEY and CDR2 SVGAGI. The CDR3 sequence is 15 residues long. V was pared by 7 bases and J by 4 bases, with 6 bases of the junction left unmatched. DNA of the CDR3: TGTGCCAGCAAAGGGACAGGGGGAGATAATCAGCCCCAGCATTTT. The encoded protein is CASKGTGGDNQPQHF.

The genes are TRBV10-3 and TRBJ2-7, with TRBD2 matching 16 bases. The CDR3 totals 18 residues. The trim removed 6 bases at V and 0 bases at J, leaving 8 bases unmatched. CDR1 is ENHRY and CDR2 is SYGVKD in the germline V gene. The CDR3 loop is CAIRDTGTSGRASYEQYF. DNA for the CDR3: TGTGCCATCAGGGACACCGGGACTAGCGGGAGGGCCTCCTACGAGCAGTACTTC.

The chain employs TRBV13 and TRBJ1-6, with a possible D match to TRBD1 (5 bases). This CDR3 has 15 residues. Between the trimmed V and J ends, which lost 0 bases and 10 bases, there was a span of 13 bases. Germline V gives CDR1 PRHDT, CDR2 FYEKMQ (reference sequence). CDR3 in DNA: TGTGCCAGCAGCTTAGGGCAGGGTTTTGACTCACCCCTCCACTTT. Translated, it gives CASSLGQGFDSPLHF.